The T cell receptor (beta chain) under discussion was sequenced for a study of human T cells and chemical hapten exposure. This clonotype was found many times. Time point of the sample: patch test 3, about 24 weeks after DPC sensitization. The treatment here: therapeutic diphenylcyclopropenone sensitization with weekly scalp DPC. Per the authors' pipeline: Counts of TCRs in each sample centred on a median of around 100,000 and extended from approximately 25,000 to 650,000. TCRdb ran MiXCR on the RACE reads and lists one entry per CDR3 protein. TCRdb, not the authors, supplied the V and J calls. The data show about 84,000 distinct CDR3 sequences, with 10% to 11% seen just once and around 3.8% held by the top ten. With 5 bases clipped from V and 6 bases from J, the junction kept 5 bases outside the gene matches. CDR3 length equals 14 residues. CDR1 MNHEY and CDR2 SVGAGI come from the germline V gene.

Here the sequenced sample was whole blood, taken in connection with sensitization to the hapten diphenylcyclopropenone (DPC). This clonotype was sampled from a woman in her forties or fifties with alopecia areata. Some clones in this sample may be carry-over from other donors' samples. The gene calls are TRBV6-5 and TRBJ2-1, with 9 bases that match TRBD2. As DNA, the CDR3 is TGTGCCAGCAGTCACGGACTAGCGAGCAATGAGCAGTTCTTC. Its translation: CASSHGLASNEQFF.